This paragraph reports one TCR beta chain. Primers for the PCR totalled 60 Vbeta and 13 Jbeta. Assay: immunoSEQ multiplex PCR; the TCRdb copy retains only in-frame clones and omits some. The sample consists of roughly 280,000 clones, around 66% of them appearing once. The source of the sample is a study of cytomegalovirus exposure and HLA in healthy donors. The specimen was PBMCs. The source is a female donor in good health and CMV-seronegative.

CDR3 in amino acids: CSVSRRPTGELFF. CDR3 bases: TGCAGCGTGTCACGGCGGCCCACCGGGGAGCTGTTTTTT. The chain links TRBV29-1 to TRBJ2-2, with D unclear. CDR3 size: 13 residues. Germline V gene data show CDR1 as SQVTM and CDR2 as ANQGSEA. The V end lost 6 bases, the J end lost 4 bases, and 12 bases lay between the germline ends.